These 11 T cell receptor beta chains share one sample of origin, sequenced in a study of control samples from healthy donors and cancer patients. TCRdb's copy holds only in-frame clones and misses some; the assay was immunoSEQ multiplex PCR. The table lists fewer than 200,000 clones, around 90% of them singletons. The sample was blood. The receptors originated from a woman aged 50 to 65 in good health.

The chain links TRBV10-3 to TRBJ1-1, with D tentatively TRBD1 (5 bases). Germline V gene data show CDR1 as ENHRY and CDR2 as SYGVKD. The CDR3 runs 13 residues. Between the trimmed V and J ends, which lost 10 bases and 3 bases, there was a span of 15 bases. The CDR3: CASTDSIYTEAFF. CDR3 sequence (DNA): TGTGCCAGTACCGACAGCATCTACACTGAAGCTTTCTTT.

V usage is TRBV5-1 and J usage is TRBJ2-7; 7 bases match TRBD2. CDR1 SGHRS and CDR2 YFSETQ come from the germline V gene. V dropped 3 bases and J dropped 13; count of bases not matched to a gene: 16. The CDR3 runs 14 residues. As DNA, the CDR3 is TGCGCCAGCAGCTCGCCCGGGGAGGGAGGAGCGAACTACTTC. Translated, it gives CASSSPGEGGANYF. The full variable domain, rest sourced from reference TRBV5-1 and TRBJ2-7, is KAGVTQTPRYLIKTRGQQVTLSCSPISGHRSVSWYQQTPGQGLQFLFEYFSETQRNKGNFPGRFSGRQFSNSRSEMNVSTLELGDSALYLCASSSPGEGGANYFGPGTRLTVT.

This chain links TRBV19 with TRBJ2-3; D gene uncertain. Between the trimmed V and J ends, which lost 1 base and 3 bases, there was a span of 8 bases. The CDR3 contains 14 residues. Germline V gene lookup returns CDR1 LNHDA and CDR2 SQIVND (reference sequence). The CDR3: CASSIGASTDTQYF. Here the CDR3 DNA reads TGTGCCAGTAGTATAGGGGCGTCGACAGATACGCAGTATTTT.

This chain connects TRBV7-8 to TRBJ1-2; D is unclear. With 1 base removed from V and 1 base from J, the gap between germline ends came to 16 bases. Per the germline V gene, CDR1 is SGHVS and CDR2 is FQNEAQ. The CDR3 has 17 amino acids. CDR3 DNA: TGTGCCAGCAGCTTAGGAACCGTGCAGGAGCTTAACTATGGCTACACCTTC. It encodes CASSLGTVQELNYGYTF.

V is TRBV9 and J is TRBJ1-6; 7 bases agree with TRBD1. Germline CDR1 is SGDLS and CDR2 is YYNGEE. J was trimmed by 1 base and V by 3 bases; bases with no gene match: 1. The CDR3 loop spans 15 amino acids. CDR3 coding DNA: TGTGCCAGCAGCGCGGGACAGTCCTATAATTCACCCCTCCACTTT. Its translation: CASSAGQSYNSPLHF. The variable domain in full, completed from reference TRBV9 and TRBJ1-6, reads DSGVTQTPKHLITATGQRVTLRCSPRSGDLSVYWYQQSLDQGLQFLIQYYNGEERAKGNILERFSAQQFPDLHSELNLSSLELGDSALYFCASSAGQSYNSPLHFGNGTRLTVT.

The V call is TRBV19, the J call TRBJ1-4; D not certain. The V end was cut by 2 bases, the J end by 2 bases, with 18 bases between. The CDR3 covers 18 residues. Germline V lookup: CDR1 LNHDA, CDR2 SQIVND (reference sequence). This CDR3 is CASSIKAGSLITNEKLFF. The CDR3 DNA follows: TGTGCCAGTAGTATAAAGGCGGGGTCCCTCATCACTAATGAAAAACTGTTTTTT.

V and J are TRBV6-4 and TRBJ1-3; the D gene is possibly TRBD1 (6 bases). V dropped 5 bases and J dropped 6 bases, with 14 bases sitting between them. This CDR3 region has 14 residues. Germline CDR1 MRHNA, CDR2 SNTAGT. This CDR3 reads CASSRQEGENTIYF. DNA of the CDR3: TGTGCCAGCAGTCGACAGGAGGGGGAAAACACCATATATTTT.

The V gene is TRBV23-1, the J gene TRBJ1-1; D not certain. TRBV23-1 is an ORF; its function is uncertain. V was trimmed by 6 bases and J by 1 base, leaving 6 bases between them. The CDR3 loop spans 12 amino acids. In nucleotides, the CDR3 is TGCGCCAGCAGATCCGCGAACACTGAAGCTTTCTTT. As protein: CASRSANTEAFF.

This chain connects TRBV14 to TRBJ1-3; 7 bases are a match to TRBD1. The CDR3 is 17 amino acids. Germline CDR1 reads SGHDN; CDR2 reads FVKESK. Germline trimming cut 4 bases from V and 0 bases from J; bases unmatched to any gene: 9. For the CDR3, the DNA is TGTGCCAGCAGCCTCCGTCGGACAGGACGCTCTGGAAACACCATATATTTT. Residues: CASSLRRTGRSGNTIYF.

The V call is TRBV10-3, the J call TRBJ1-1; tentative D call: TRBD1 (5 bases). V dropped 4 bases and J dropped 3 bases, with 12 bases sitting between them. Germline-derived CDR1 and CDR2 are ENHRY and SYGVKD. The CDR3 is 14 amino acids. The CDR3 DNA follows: TGTGCCATCAGTGTGCGGGGCCGAGACACTGAAGCTTTCTTT. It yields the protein CAISVRGRDTEAFF.

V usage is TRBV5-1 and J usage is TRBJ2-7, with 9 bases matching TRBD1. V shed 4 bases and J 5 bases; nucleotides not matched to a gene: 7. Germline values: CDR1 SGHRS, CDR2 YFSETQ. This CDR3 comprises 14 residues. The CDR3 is CASSMGQGLHEQYF. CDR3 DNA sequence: TGCGCCAGCAGCATGGGACAGGGACTGCACGAGCAGTACTTC.